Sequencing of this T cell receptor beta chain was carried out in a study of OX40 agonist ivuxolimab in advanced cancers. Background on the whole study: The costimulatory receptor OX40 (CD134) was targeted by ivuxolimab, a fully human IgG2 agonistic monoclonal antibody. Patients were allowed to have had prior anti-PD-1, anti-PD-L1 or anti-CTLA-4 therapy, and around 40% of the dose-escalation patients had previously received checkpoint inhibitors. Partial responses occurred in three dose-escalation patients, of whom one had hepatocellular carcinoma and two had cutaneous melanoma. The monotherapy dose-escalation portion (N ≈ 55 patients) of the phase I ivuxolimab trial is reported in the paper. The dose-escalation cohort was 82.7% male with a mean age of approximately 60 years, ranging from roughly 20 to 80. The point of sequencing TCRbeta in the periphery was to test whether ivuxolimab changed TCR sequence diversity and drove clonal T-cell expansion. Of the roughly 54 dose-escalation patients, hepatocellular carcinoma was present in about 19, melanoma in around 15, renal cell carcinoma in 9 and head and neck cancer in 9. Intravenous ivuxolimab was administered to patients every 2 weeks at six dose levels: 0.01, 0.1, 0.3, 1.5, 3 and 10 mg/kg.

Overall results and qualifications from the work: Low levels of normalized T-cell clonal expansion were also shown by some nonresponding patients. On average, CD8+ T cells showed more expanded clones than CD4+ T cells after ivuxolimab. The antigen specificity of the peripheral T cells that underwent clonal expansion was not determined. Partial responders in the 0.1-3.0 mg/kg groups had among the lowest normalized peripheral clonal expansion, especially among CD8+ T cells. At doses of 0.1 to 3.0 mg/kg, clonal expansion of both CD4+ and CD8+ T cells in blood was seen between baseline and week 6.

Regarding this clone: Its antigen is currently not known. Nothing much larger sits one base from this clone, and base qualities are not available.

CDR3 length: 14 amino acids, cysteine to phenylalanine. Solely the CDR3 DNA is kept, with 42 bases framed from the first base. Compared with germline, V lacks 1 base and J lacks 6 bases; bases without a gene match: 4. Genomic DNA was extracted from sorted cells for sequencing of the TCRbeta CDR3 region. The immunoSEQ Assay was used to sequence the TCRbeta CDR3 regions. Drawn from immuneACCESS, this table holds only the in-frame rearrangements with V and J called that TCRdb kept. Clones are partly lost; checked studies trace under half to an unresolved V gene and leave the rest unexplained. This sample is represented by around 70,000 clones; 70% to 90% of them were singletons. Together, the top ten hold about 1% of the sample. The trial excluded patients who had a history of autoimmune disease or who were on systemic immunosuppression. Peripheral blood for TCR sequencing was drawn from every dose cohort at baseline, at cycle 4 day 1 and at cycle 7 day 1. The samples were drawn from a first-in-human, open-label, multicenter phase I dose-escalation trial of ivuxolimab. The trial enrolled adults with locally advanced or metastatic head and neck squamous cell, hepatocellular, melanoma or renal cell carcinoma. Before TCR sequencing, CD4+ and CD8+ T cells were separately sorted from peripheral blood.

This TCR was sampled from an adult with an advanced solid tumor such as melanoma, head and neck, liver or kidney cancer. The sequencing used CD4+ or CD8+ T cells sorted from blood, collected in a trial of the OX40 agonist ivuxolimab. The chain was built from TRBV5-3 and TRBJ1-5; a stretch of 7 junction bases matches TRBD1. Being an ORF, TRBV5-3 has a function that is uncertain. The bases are TGTGCCAGAAGCTTGCAGGGGGTGGCTCAGCCCCAGCATTTT. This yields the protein CARSLQGVAQPQHF.